The T cell receptor (beta chain) described here comes from a study of identifying expanded T cells in peripheral blood. Some clones are missing from TCRdb's copy, which holds only in-frame ones; the method was immunoSEQ multiplex PCR. The sample holds about 94,000 clones; approximately 86% are singletons and the top ten take approximately 5%. The CDR3 length is 15 residues. Germline V CDR1 and CDR2: MNHNS, SASEGT. V lost 4 bases and J 2 bases, leaving 11 bases between the germline ends. This clone was seen once. The chain couples TRBV6-1 to TRBJ1-4; D might be TRBD1 (5 bases). The sequence came from a person aged 18-69 years in good health. The sequencing input was blood. CDR3 bases: TGTGCCAGCAGTGCAGGGAGAGGGACTAATGAAAAACTGTTTTTT. This encodes CASSAGRGTNEKLFF.